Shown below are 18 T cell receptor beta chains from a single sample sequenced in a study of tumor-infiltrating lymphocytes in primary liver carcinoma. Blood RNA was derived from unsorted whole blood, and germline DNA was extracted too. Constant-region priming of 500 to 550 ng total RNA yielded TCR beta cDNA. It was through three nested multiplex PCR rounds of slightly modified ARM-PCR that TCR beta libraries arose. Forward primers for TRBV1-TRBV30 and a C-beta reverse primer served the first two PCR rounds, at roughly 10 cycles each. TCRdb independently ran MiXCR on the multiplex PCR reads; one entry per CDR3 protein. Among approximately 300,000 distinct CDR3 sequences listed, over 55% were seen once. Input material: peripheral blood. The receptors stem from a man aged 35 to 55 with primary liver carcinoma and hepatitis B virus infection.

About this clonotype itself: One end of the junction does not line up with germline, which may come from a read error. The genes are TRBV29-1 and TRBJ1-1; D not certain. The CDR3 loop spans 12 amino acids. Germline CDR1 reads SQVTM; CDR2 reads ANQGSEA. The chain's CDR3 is CSVESGVTETFF. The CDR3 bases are TGCAGCGTTGAATCCGGCGTCACTGAAACTTTCTTT.

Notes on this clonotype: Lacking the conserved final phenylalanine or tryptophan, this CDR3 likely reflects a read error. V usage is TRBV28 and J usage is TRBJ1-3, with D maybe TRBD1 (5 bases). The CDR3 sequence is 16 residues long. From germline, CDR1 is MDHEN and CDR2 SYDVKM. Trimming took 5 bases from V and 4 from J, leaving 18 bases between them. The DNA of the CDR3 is TGTGCCAGCAGTCACCCTCCGCCAGGGCCAGGAAACACCATATATTTA. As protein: CASSHPPPGPGNTIYL.

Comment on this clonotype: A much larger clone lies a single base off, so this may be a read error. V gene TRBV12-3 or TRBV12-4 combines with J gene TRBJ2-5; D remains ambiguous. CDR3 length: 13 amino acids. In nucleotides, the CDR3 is TGTGTCAGCAGTTTAACATTCCAAGAGACCCAGTACTTC. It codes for CVSSLTFQETQYF.

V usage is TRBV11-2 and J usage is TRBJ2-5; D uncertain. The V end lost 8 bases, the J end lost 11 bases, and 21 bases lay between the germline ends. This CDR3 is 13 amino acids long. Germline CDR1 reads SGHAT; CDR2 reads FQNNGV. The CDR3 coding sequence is TGTGCCAGCGGCCCCCCCCTCGAAGATACGCAGTACTTC. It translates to CASGPPLEDTQYF.

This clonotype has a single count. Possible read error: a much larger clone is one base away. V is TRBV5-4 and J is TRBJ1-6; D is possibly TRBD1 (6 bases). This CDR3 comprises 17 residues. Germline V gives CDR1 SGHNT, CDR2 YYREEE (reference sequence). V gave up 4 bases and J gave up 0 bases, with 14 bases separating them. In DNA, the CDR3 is TGTGCCAGCAGCCTGGGACAACTTAGCTCCTATAATTCACCCCTCCACTTT. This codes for CASSLGQLSSYNSPLHF.

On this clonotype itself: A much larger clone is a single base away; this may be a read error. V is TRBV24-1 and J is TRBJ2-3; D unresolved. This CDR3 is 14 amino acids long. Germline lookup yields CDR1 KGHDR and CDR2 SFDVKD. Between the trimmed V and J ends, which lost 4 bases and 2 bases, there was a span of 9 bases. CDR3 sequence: CATSEARSTDTQYF. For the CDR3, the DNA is TGTGCCACCAGTGAGGCACGTTCCACAGATACGCAGTATTTT.

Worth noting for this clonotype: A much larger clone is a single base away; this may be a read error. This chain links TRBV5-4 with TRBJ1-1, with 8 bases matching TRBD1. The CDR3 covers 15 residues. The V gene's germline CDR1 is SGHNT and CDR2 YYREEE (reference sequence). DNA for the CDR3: TGTGCCAGCAGCTTGGACAGGGGGTCAATGGGTGAAGCTCTCTTT. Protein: CASSLDRGSMGEALF. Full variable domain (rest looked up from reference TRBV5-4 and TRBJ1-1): ETGVTQSPTHLIKTRGQQVTLRCSSQSGHNTVSWYQQALGQGPQFIFQYYREEENGRGNFPPRFSGLQFPNYSSELNVNALELDDSALYLCASSLDRGSMGEALFGQGTRLTVV.

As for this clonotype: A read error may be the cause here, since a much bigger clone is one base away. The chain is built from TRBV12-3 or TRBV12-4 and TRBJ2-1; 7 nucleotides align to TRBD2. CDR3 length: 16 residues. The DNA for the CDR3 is TGTGCCAGCAGTTTAGTGGGAGGGCCGCTGGGCAATGAGCAGCTCTTC. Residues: CASSLVGGPLGNEQLF.

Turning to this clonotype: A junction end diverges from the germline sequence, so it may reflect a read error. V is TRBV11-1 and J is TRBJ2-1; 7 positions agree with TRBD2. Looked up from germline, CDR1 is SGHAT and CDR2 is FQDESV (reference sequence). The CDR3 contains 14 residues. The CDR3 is CASSSAGYGREQFF. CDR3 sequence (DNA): TGTGCGAGCAGCTCAGCGGGATACGGGCGTGAGCAGTTCTTC.

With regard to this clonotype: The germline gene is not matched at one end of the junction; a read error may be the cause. The CDR3 region has the DNA TGCGCCAACAGCCAAGCGAGACAGGGGGGCAATCAGCCCCAGCATTTT. It is translated as CANSQARQGGNQPQHF. This chain links TRBV4-1 with TRBJ1-5; 9 bases map to TRBD1. Germline V gives CDR1 MGHRA, CDR2 YSYEKL. The CDR3 spans 16 residues.

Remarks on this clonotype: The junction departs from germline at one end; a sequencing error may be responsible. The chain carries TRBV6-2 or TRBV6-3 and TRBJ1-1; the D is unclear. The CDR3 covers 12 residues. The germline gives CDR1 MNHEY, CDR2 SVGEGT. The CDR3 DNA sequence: TGTGCCAGCGGCCCGGGTCCCGATGAAGCTCTCTTT. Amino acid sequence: CASGPGPDEALF.

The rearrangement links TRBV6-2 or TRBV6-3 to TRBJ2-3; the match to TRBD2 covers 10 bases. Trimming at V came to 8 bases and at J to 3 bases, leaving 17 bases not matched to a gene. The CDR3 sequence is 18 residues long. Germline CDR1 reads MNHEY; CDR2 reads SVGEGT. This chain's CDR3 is CASGFSSSGREVTDTQYF. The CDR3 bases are TGTGCCAGCGGTTTTTCTTCTAGCGGGAGAGAGGTGACAGATACGCAGTATTTT.

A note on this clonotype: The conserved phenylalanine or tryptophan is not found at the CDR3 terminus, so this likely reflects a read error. CDR3 protein: CASRLEGSNYNEQFL. CDR3 bases: TGTGCCAGCCGCTTAGAGGGGAGTAACTACAATGAGCAGTTCCTC. The J gene is TRBJ2-1, the V gene TRBV11-2; D is tentatively TRBD1 or TRBD2 (5 bases each). The CDR3 extends over 15 amino acids. Germline loops: CDR1 SGHAT, CDR2 FQNNGV.

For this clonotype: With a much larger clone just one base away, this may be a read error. The CDR3 bases are TGCGCCAGCAACCAAGATTGGGTAGCTAATGAGCAGTTCTTC. It yields the protein CASNQDWVANEQFF. This sequence joins TRBV4-3 and TRBJ2-1; D unclear. This CDR3 region has 14 residues. The germline V gene has CDR1 LGHNA and CDR2 YSLEER.

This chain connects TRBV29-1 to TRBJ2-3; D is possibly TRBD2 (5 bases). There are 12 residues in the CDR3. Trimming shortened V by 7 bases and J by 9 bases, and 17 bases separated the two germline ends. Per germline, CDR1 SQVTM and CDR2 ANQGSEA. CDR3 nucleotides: TGCAGCGCCAAGAGAGGAGCGGAAACGCAGTATTTT. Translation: CSAKRGAETQYF.

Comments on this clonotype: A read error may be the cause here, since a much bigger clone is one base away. The chain's CDR3 is CASSHDLGNTIYF. For the CDR3, the DNA is TGCGCCAGCAGCCATGATCTCGGAAACACCATATATTTT. The rearrangement links TRBV4-3 to TRBJ1-3; D uncertain. Germline V gene lookup returns CDR1 LGHNA and CDR2 YSLEER. The CDR3 length is 13 residues. Trimming left V 3 bases short and J 4 bases short, with 7 bases between.

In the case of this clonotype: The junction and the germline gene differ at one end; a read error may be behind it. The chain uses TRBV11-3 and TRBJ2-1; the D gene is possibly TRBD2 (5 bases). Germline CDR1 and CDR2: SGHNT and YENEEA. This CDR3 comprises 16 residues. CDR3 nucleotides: TGTGCCAGCAACTTAAGGCTACTAGTGGGAGATGGTGAGCAGTTCTTC. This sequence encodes CASNLRLLVGDGEQFF.

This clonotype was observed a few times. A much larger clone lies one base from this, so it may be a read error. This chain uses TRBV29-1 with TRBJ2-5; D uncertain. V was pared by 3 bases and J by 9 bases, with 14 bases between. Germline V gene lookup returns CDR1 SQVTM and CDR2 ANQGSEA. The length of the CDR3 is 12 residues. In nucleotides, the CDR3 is TGCAGCGTTGAGGGAAGTGGTGAGGCCCAGTACTTC. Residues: CSVEGSGEAQYF.